This TCR beta chain was sequenced in a study of blood T cell repertoires in COVID-19. Across the whole study: Sites in the United States, Italy and Spain provided acute and convalescent COVID-19 samples. T cells, B-cell-depleted T cells, or PBMCs provided the cDNA or gDNA that served as material.

The CDR3 contains 15 residues. Germline V gene sequence: CDR1 SGHTA, CDR2 FQGNSA. V shed 1 base and J shed 3 bases, with 11 bases lying between them. How the authors handled the data: Scientists estimated how many nucleated cells there were by amplifying reference gene primers. The data were produced by immunoSEQ multiplex PCR, yet TCRdb's version contains in-frame clones alone and is incomplete. Clonal size and the V and J genes are those of that table, whereas D and trimming came from the DNA. The sample has under 250,000 clones, 70% to 85% seen once. The receptor was derived from a woman between 55 and 75 years old who had recovered from COVID-19. Sequenced input: PBMCs or T cells enriched from blood (not recorded which). The chain uses TRBV7-2 and TRBJ2-3; the D gene is possibly TRBD1 (6 bases). CDR3 sequence reads: CASSLDGQSTDTQYF. DNA of the CDR3: TGTGCCAGCAGCTTAGATGGACAGTCGACAGATACGCAGTATTTT.